This TCR beta chain appears in the sequencing data of a study of glioma-infiltrating T cells after dendritic cell vaccination. V was pared by 0 bases and J by 3 bases, with 16 bases between. CDR1 is SGHNT, CDR2 YYREEE, per germline (reference sequence). The CDR3 covers 16 residues. Data came from immunoSEQ multiplex PCR; TCRdb stores just in-frame clones and leaves some out. The data contain around 62,000 clones, roughly 80% of them singletons. The sequenced sample was blood, obtained before dendritic cell vaccination. The receptor's source is a human donor with glioblastoma. The V gene is TRBV5-4, the J gene TRBJ2-7; D ambiguous. CDR3 DNA sequence: TGTGCCAGCAGCTTGGAGCCTCTCAACTCCTACTACGAGCAGTACTTC. Encoded protein: CASSLEPLNSYYEQYF.